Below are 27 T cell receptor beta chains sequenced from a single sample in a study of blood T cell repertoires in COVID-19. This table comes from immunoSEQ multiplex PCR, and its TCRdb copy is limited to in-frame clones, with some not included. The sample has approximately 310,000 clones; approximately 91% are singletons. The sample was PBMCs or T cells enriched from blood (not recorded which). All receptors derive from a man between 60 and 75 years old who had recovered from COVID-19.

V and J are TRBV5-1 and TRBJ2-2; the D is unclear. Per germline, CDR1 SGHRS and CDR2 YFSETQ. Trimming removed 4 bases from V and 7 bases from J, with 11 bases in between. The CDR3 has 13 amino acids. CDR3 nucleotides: TGCGCCAGCAGCGTGGTACAGATCGGGGAGCTGTTTTTT. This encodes CASSVVQIGELFF. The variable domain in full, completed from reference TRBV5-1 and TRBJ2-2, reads KAGVTQTPRYLIKTRGQQVTLSCSPISGHRSVSWYQQTPGQGLQFLFEYFSETQRNKGNFPGRFSGRQFSNSRSEMNVSTLELGDSALYLCASSVVQIGELFFGEGSRLTVL.

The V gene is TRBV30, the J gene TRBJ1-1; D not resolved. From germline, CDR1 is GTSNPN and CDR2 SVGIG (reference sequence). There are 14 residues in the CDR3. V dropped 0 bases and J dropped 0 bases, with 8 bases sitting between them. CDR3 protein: CAWSVEQLNTEAFF. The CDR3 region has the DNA TGTGCCTGGAGTGTGGAGCAATTGAACACTGAAGCTTTCTTT. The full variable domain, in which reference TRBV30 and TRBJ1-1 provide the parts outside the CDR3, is SQTIHQWPATLVQPVGSPLSLECTVEGTSNPNLYWYRQAAGRGLQLLFYSVGIGQISSEVPQNLSASRPQDRQFILSSKKLLLSDSGFYLCAWSVEQLNTEAFFGQGTRLTVV.

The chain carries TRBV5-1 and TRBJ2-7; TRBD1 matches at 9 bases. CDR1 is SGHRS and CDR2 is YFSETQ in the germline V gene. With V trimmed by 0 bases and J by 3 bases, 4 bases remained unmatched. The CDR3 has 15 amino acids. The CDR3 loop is CASSLGDRADYEQYF. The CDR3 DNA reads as TGCGCCAGCAGCTTGGGGGACAGGGCAGACTACGAGCAGTACTTC.

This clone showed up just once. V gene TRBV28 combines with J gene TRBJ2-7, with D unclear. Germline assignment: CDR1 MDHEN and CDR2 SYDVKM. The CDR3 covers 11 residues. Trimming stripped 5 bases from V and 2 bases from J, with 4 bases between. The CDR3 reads CASSNTYEQYF. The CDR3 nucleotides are TGTGCCAGCAGTAACACCTACGAGCAGTACTTC.

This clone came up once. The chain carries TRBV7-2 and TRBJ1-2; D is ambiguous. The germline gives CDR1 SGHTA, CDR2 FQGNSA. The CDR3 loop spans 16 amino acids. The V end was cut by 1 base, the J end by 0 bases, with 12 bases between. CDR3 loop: CASSLGGRLANYGYTF. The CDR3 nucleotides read TGTGCCAGCAGCTTAGGTGGCAGGCTGGCTAACTATGGCTACACCTTC.

CDR3 coding DNA: TGTGCCAGCAGCCAGGACAGGGTTAATATCCAGCAGTACTTC. This translates into CASSQDRVNIQQYF. The chain joins TRBV7-2 to TRBJ2-7, with 8 bases matching TRBD1. Per germline, CDR1 SGHTA and CDR2 FQGNSA. This CDR3 is built from 14 residues. Losses at the gene ends were 5 bases for V and 8 bases for J; bases not matched to a gene: 11.

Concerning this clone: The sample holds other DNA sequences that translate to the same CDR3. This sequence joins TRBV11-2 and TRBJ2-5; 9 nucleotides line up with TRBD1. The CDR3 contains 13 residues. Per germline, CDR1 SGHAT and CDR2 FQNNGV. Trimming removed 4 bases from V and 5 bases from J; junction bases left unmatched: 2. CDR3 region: CASSSDRGETQYF. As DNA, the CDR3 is TGTGCCAGCAGCTCTGACAGGGGGGAGACCCAGTACTTC.

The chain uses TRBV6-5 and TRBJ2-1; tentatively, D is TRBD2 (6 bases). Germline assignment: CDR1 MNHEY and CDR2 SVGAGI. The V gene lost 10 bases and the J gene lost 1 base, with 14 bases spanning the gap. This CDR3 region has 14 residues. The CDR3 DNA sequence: TGTGCCACCCGGGACTCCTCATCCTACAATGAGCAGTTCTTC. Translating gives CATRDSSSYNEQFF.

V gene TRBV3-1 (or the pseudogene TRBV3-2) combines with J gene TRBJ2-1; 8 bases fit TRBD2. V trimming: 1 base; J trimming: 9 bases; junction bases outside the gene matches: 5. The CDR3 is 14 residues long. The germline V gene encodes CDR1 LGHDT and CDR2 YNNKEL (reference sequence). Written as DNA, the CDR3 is TGTGCCAGCAGCCAAGTAAACCTAGCGGGTGAGCAGTTCTTC. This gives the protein CASSQVNLAGEQFF.

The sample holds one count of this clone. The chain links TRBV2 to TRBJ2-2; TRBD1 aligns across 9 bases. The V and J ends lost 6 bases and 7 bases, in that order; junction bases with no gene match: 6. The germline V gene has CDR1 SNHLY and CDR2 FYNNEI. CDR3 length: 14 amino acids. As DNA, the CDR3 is TGTGCCAGCAGACCGGGACAGGGTTTCGGGGAGCTGTTTTTT. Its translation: CASRPGQGFGELFF.

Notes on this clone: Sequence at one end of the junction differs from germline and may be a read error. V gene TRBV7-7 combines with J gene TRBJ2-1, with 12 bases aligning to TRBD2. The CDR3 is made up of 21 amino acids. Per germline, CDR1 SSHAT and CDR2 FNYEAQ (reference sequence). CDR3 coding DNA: TGTGCTAGCAGCTTAGGGGGACCGGGACTAGCGGGTCCTAGCTCCTACAATGAGCAGTTCTTC. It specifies CASSLGGPGLAGPSSYNEQFF.

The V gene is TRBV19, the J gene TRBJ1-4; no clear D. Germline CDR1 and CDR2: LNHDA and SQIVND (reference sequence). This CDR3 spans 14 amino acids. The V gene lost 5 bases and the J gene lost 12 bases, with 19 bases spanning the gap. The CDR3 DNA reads TGTGCCAGTAGTTGGTTAATTTCCTCGAGGGAACTGTTTTTT. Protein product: CASSWLISSRELFF.

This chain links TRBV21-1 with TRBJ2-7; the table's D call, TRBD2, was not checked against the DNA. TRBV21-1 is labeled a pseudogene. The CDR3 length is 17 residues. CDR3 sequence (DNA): TGTGCCAGCAGCAAAGGGGTTAGCGGGGGTTTTCGGTACGAGCAGTACTTC. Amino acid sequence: CASSKGVSGGFRYEQYF.

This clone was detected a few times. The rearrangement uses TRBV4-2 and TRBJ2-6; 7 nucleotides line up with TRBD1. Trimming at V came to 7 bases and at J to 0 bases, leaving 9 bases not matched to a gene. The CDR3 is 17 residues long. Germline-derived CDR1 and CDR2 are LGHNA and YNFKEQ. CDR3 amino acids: CASTSGTAPSGANVLTF. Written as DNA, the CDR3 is TGTGCCAGCACCTCCGGGACAGCCCCCTCTGGGGCCAACGTCCTGACTTTC.

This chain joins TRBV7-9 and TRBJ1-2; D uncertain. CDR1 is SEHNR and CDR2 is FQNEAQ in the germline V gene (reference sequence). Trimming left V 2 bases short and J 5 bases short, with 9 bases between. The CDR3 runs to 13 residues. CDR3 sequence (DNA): TGTGCCAGCAGCTTAACCCCCGGGTATGGCTACACCTTC. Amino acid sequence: CASSLTPGYGYTF. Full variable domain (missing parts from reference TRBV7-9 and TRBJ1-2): DTGVSQNPRHKITKRGQNVTFRCDPISEHNRLYWYRQTLGQGPEFLTYFQNEAQLEKSRLLSDRFSAERPKGSFSTLEIQRTEQGDSAMYLCASSLTPGYGYTFGSGTRLTVV.

CDR3 bases: TGTGCCAGCAGCGACCTGGGCGGGCAAGAGACCCAGTACTTC. Translation gives CASSDLGGQETQYF. The chain couples TRBV2 to TRBJ2-5; D might be TRBD2 (5 bases). The CDR3 covers 14 residues. Germline CDR1 reads SNHLY; CDR2 reads FYNNEI. The V end lost 6 bases, the J end lost 2 bases, and 13 bases lay between the germline ends.

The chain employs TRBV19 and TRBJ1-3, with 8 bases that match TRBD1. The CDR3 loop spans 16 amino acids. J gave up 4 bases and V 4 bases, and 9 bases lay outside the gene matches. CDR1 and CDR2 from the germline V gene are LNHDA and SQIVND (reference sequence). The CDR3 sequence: CASSRSGQDAGNTIYF. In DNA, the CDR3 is TGTGCCAGTAGTAGATCGGGACAGGATGCCGGAAACACCATATATTTT.

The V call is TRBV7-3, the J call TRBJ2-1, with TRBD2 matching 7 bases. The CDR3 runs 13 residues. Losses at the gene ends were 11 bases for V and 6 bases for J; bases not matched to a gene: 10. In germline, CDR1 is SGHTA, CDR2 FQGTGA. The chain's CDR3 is CAPGQRESNEQFF. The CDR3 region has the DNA TGTGCCCCGGGGCAGCGGGAATCCAATGAGCAGTTCTTC.

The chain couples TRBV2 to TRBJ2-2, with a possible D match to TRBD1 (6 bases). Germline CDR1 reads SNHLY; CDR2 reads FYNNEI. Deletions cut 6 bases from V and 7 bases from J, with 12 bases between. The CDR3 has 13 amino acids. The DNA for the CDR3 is TGTGCCAGCAGGGATCCCAGGGGCGGGGAGCTGTTTTTT. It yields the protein CASRDPRGGELFF.

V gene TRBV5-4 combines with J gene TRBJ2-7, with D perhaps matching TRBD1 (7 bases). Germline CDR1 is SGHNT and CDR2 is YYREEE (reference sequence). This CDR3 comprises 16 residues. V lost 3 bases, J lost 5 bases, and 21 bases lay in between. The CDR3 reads CASSSRGLASFNEQYF. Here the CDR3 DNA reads TGTGCCAGCAGCTCAAGGGGGCTAGCGTCGTTTAACGAGCAGTACTTC.

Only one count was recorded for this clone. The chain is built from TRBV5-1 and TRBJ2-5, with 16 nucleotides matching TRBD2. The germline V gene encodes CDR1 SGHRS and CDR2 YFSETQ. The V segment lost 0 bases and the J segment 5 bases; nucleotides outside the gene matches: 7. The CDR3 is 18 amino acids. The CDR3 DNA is TGCGCCAGCAGCTTGGCCCCCGGGACTAGCGGGAGGGGTGAGACCCAGTACTTC. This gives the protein CASSLAPGTSGRGETQYF. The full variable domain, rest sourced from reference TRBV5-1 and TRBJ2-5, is KAGVTQTPRYLIKTRGQQVTLSCSPISGHRSVSWYQQTPGQGLQFLFEYFSETQRNKGNFPGRFSGRQFSNSRSEMNVSTLELGDSALYLCASSLAPGTSGRGETQYFGPGTRLLVL.

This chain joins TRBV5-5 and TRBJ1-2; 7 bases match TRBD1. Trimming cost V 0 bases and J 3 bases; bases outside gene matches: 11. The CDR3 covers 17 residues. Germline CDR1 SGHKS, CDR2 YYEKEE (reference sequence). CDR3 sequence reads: CASSLGPGGTSDYGYTF. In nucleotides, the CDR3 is TGTGCCAGCAGCTTGGGTCCAGGGGGTACTTCGGACTATGGCTACACCTTC.

The CDR3 coding sequence is TGTGCCAGCAGCTTGACAAGATTCTCCTACGAGCAGTACTTC. This translates into CASSLTRFSYEQYF. This chain joins TRBV5-4 and TRBJ2-7; no reliable D call. CDR3 length: 14 residues. V lost 1 base, J lost 0 bases, and 8 bases lay in between. Per the germline V gene, CDR1 is SGHNT and CDR2 is YYREEE (reference sequence).

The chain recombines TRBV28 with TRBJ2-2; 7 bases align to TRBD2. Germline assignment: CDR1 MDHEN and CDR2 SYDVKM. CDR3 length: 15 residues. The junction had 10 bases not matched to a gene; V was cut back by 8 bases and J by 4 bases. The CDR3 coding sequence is TGTGCCAGCCTCCCGGGCGGGGGAGGCACCGGGGAGCTGTTTTTT. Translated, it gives CASLPGGGGTGELFF.

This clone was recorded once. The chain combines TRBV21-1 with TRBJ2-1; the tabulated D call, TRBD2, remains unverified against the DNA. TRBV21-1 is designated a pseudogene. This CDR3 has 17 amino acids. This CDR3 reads CASSRQGWLAEYNEQFF. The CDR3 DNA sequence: TGTGCCAGCAGCAGGCAGGGCTGGCTAGCGGAGTACAATGAGCAGTTCTTC.

CDR3 in amino acids: CASSAALAGVVTDTQYF. CDR3 nucleotides: TGTGCCAGCAGCGCTGCCCTAGCGGGAGTGGTCACAGATACGCAGTATTTT. The V call is TRBV5-4, the J call TRBJ2-3, with TRBD2 identical over 10 bases. Losses at the gene ends were 4 bases for V and 2 bases for J; bases not matched to a gene: 10. This CDR3 has 17 amino acids. The germline V gene encodes CDR1 SGHNT and CDR2 YYREEE (reference sequence).

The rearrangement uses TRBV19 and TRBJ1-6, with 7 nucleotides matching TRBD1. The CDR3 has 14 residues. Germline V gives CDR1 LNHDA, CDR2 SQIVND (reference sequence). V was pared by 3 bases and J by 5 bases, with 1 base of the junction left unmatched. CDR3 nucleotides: TGTGCCAGTAGTATCGGGACAGATAATTCACCCCTCCACTTT. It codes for CASSIGTDNSPLHF.